The text below deals with one T cell receptor (beta chain). These data belong to a study of blood T cell repertoires in COVID-19. Only in-frame clones appear in the TCRdb table, and some are missing; sequencing was by immunoSEQ multiplex PCR. The data show fewer than 80,000 clones, over 85% seen once. Per the germline V gene, CDR1 is SQVTM and CDR2 is ANQGSEA. Trimming cost V 4 bases and J 0 bases; bases outside gene matches: 7. The CDR3 loop spans 15 amino acids. The chain employs TRBV29-1 and TRBJ2-7; 9 bases line up with TRBD1. This clonotype was sampled from a human donor in a cohort sampled during active COVID-19. Input material: peripheral blood. Here the CDR3 reads CSVVFDRGSSYEQYF. The CDR3 coding sequence is TGCAGCGTTGTATTCGACAGGGGGTCCTCCTACGAGCAGTACTTC.